This record looks at one T cell receptor (beta chain) sequence and its context. This CDR3 spans 15 amino acids. The J segment lost 4 bases and the V segment lost 4 bases, leaving 5 bases of the junction unmatched. From germline, CDR1 is MNHEY and CDR2 SMNVEV (reference sequence). This sample is part of a study of blood T cell repertoires in COVID-19. The overall study: Acute and convalescent COVID-19 samples came from the United States, Italy and Spain. The analysed material was cDNA or gDNA that came from T cells, B-cell-depleted T cells, or PBMCs.

Original data processing: Reference gene primers were amplified, and this amplification served to estimate nucleated cell counts. Some clones are missing from TCRdb's copy, which holds only in-frame ones; the method was immunoSEQ multiplex PCR. From that table come the V and J calls and clone size; the DNA was used to work out D and trimming. The data hold about 82,000 clones, with over 80% observed a single time. Material: peripheral blood. This sequence was found in a man older than 75 with active or convalescent COVID-19. The chain joins TRBV27 to TRBJ2-1; 9 nucleotides match TRBD1. The DNA for the CDR3 is TGTGCCAGCAGTTACCAAGGGACAGGGTACAATGAGCAGTTCTTC. It translates to CASSYQGTGYNEQFF.